Listed here are 24 T cell receptor beta chains from one sample, sequenced in a study of T cell responses to AZD1222 COVID-19 vaccine. Measured with immunoSEQ multiplex PCR; TCRdb has only the in-frame clones, and not every one. Among 110,000 or so clones listed, nearly 90% were seen once. Sample: peripheral blood, taken on day 0 of AZD1222 vaccination. All receptors come from an adult in good health.

This clone was seen just once. The chain employs TRBV24-1 and TRBJ2-3; no reliable D call. CDR1 and CDR2 (germline): KGHDR, SFDVKD. With 1 base removed from V and 1 base from J, the gap between germline ends came to 8 bases. CDR3 size: 15 residues. CDR3 in amino acids: CATSDFPAGTDTQYF. The CDR3 DNA is TGTGCCACCAGTGATTTCCCTGCGGGCACAGATACGCAGTATTTT.

This clone has only a few counts. The genes are TRBV15 and TRBJ1-2, with D possibly being TRBD1 (5 bases). Between the trimmed V and J ends, which lost 8 bases and 2 bases, there was a span of 12 bases. This CDR3 spans 13 amino acids. The germline gives CDR1 LNHNV, CDR2 YYDKDF (reference sequence). CDR3 protein: CATRTDSNYGYTF. CDR3 nucleotides: TGTGCCACCCGGACCGACAGCAACTATGGCTACACCTTC.

Here the CDR3 reads CASTSDHGYTF. The CDR3 nucleotides are TGTGCCAGCACCTCGGACCATGGCTACACCTTC. The rearrangement uses TRBV12-3 or TRBV12-4 and TRBJ1-2; D ambiguous. Trimming left V 7 bases short and J 6 bases short, with 9 bases between. The CDR3 is made up of 11 amino acids.

Only one count was recorded for this clone. The genes are TRBV11-3 and TRBJ2-5; 7 bases are shared with TRBD2. Germline CDR1 and CDR2: SGHNT and YENEEA. J lost 0 bases, V lost 3 bases, and 4 bases had no gene match. The CDR3 is 15 amino acids. In DNA, the CDR3 is TGTGCCAGCAGCTTCGCTAGCGGCCACCAAGAGACCCAGTACTTC. It encodes CASSFASGHQETQYF.

The rearrangement joins TRBV19 to TRBJ1-4; 8 positions match TRBD1. The CDR3 has 14 residues. Trimming removed 6 bases from V and 7 bases from J; junction bases left unmatched: 7. Germline V gene lookup returns CDR1 LNHDA and CDR2 SQIVND (reference sequence). The chain's CDR3 is CASRGTGLREKLFF. The CDR3 DNA reads as TGTGCCAGTAGAGGGACAGGCCTTCGTGAAAAACTGTTTTTT.

This chain connects TRBV7-7 to TRBJ2-5, with 9 bases lining up with TRBD1. This CDR3 comprises 15 residues. Germline CDR1 and CDR2: SSHAT and FNYEAQ (reference sequence). J gave up 5 bases and V 5 bases, and 9 bases lay outside the gene matches. The CDR3 DNA is TGTGCCAGCAGCCCCCGACAGGGGGTATGGGAGACCCAGTACTTC. Its translation is CASSPRQGVWETQYF.

The CDR3 DNA follows: TGTGCCAGCAGGGCCCCTAGCTCCTACAATGAGCAGTTCTTC. Amino acids: CASRAPSSYNEQFF. The rearrangement uses TRBV6-5 and TRBJ2-1; no reliable D call. The CDR3 runs 14 residues. The V and J ends lost 6 bases and 0 bases respectively, with 9 bases between them. CDR1 MNHEY and CDR2 SVGAGI come from the germline V gene.

This chain links TRBV19 with TRBJ2-7, with no clear D. The length of the CDR3 is 17 residues. V lost 1 base, J lost 4 bases, and 20 bases lay in between. CDR1 and CDR2 (germline): LNHDA, SQIVND (reference sequence). The CDR3 spells CASSIGADGVDLYEQYV. The CDR3 DNA sequence: TGTGCCAGTAGTATAGGGGCGGACGGAGTCGACTTATACGAGCAGTACGTC.

This clone was counted only a few times. CDR3 sequence (DNA): TGTGCCAGTCGACACGGAGAGACCCAGTACTTC. It encodes CASRHGETQYF. The V call is TRBV6-5, the J call TRBJ2-5; D not certain. The germline CDR1 and CDR2 sequences are MNHEY and SVGAGI. The CDR3 is 11 amino acids. Between the trimmed V and J ends, which lost 9 bases and 4 bases, there was a span of 9 bases.

A single count supports this clone. The chain couples TRBV3-1 (or the pseudogene TRBV3-2) to TRBJ1-6; D remains ambiguous. The CDR3 covers 14 residues. V was pared by 1 base and J by 7 bases, with 8 bases between. CDR1 is LGHDT and CDR2 is YNNKEL in the germline V gene (reference sequence). CDR3 coding DNA: TGTGCCAGCAGCCAAGCGTGGGCAAATTCACCCCTCCACTTT. It specifies CASSQAWANSPLHF.

The chain's CDR3 is CATRQDQVRPQHF. In DNA form, the CDR3 reads TGTGCCACCAGGCAGGACCAAGTCCGGCCCCAGCATTTT. The chain employs TRBV6-6 and TRBJ1-5; no definite D call. Germline CDR1 reads MNHNY; CDR2 reads SVGAGI (reference sequence). V was cut by 10 bases and J by 9 bases, with 19 bases left in between. This CDR3 spans 13 amino acids.

The chain is built from TRBV7-3 and TRBJ1-1; TRBD1 matches 7 bases. This CDR3 contains 14 residues. Germline lookup yields CDR1 SGHTA and CDR2 FQGTGA. J gave up 11 bases and V 5 bases, and 14 bases lay outside the gene matches. CDR3 sequence reads: CASSPNRGPRAAFF. The CDR3 DNA sequence: TGTGCCAGCAGCCCGAACAGGGGTCCCCGGGCGGCTTTCTTT. Using reference TRBV7-3 and TRBJ1-1 for the parts outside the CDR3, the full variable domain is GAGVSQTPSNKVTEKGKYVELRCDPISGHTALYWYRQSLGQGPEFLIYFQGTGAADDSGLPNDRFFAVRPEGSVSTLKIQRTERGDSAVYLCASSPNRGPRAAFFGQGTRLTVV.

The CDR3 protein is CASSIVGTPTPNSGNTIYF. CDR3 DNA: TGTGCCAGTAGTATAGTGGGAACCCCAACACCCAACTCTGGAAACACCATATATTTT. V usage is TRBV19 and J usage is TRBJ1-3, with D hard to call. The germline V and J ends were trimmed by 1 base and 0 bases, with 19 bases remaining between them. Germline CDR1 reads LNHDA; CDR2 reads SQIVND (reference sequence). The CDR3 has 19 amino acids.

The CDR3 sequence: CASSLDRSTDTQYF. In DNA form, the CDR3 reads TGTGCCAGCAGCTTAGACAGGAGCACAGATACGCAGTATTTT. This rearrangement joins TRBV11-1 to TRBJ2-3, with D tentatively TRBD1 (5 bases). V shed 1 base and J shed 0 bases, with 5 bases lying between them. The CDR3 consists of 14 residues. CDR1 SGHAT and CDR2 FQDESV come from the germline V gene (reference sequence).

V usage is TRBV30 and J usage is TRBJ2-2; 12 bases are shared with TRBD1. The CDR3 runs to 17 residues. Germline V lookup: CDR1 GTSNPN, CDR2 SVGIG (reference sequence). Trimming removed 1 base from V and 7 bases from J; junction bases left unmatched: 10. The CDR3 loop reads CAWSGTGTGGWYGELFF. The DNA of the CDR3 is TGTGCCTGGAGTGGAACCGGGACAGGGGGCTGGTACGGGGAGCTGTTTTTT.

The rearrangement joins TRBV7-9 to TRBJ2-7, with 14 bases fitting TRBD2. This CDR3 spans 19 amino acids. Germline V lookup: CDR1 SEHNR, CDR2 FQNEAQ (reference sequence). V lost 2 bases and J lost 4; bases outside the gene matches: 13. The CDR3 sequence is CASSLLAGWTSGGRYEQYF. The CDR3 nucleotides are TGTGCCAGCAGCTTACTGGCAGGATGGACTAGCGGGGGGCGTTACGAGCAGTACTTC.

As to this clone: Other DNA variants within this sample encode the same CDR3. The V gene is TRBV7-9, the J gene TRBJ2-5; D is unresolved. The V gene lost 3 bases and the J gene lost 5 bases, with 4 bases spanning the gap. The CDR3 consists of 11 residues. In germline, CDR1 is SEHNR, CDR2 FQNEAQ (reference sequence). The CDR3 DNA reads as TGTGCCAGCAGCTTCCGGGAGACCCAGTACTTC. Translation gives CASSFRETQYF.

The rearrangement joins TRBV6-6 to TRBJ1-5; TRBD1 aligns across 8 bases. V was pared by 6 bases and J by 2 bases, with 6 bases of the junction left unmatched. Per the germline V gene, CDR1 is MNHNY and CDR2 is SVGAGI (reference sequence). The CDR3 contains 15 residues. This chain's CDR3 is CASSFGTGRNQPQHF. CDR3 coding DNA: TGTGCCAGCAGCTTTGGGACAGGACGCAATCAGCCCCAGCATTTT.

This rearrangement joins TRBV30 to TRBJ2-2; D call uncertain. Trimming took off 2 bases at V and 1 base at J, with 8 bases between the two ends. This CDR3 comprises 14 residues. Germline values: CDR1 GTSNPN, CDR2 SVGIG (reference sequence). CDR3 residues: CAWSIARNTGELFF. The CDR3 DNA follows: TGTGCCTGGAGTATAGCCAGGAACACCGGGGAGCTGTTTTTT.

The chain links TRBV11-1 to TRBJ2-7, with D possibly being TRBD1 or TRBD2 (5 bases each). CDR1 and CDR2 (germline): SGHAT, FQDESV (reference sequence). The CDR3 is made up of 14 amino acids. V lost 8 bases to trimming and J lost 6 bases, with 20 bases between them. The CDR3, as DNA: TGTGCCAGCCGTGAGGGCAGGGTGGTCGGCGAGCAGTACTTC. It specifies CASREGRVVGEQYF.

The V call is TRBV11-1, the J call TRBJ2-3; a possible D gene is TRBD1 (5 bases). The ends were cut back, 2 bases at V and 14 bases at J, with 20 bases in the middle. The germline CDR1 and CDR2 sequences are SGHAT and FQDESV (reference sequence). The CDR3 totals 14 residues. CDR3: CASSLTQGDRRRYF. The DNA for the CDR3 is TGTGCCAGCAGCTTAACCCAAGGGGATCGGCGGCGGTATTTT.

Turning to this clone: It is unclear where the CDR3 begins or ends on the DNA, so no DNA is shown, and the CDR3 is as TCRdb lists it. The gene calls are TRBV2 and TRBJ1-1. The CDR3 is made up of 15 amino acids, end residues included. Germline values: CDR1 SNHLY, CDR2 FYNNEI. The chain's CDR3 is CASSELFFENTEAFF.

This clone was observed a few times. This sequence joins TRBV18 and TRBJ1-1; weak D call: TRBD1 (5 bases). The V end was cut by 1 base, the J end by 0 bases, with 21 bases between. From germline, CDR1 is KGHSH and CDR2 LQKENI. This CDR3 has 19 residues. The CDR3 DNA sequence: TGTGCCAGCTCACCACGACACCGGGCTGATGGACACATGAACACTGAAGCTTTCTTT. Translation gives CASSPRHRADGHMNTEAFF.

The chain employs TRBV27 and TRBJ1-2; D is uncertain. This CDR3 is 15 amino acids long. Germline V CDR1 and CDR2: MNHEY, SMNVEV (reference sequence). Trimming pared 2 bases from V and 8 bases from J, leaving 18 bases between. CDR3 amino acids: CASSLHRSQRRGYTF. DNA for the CDR3: TGTGCCAGCAGTTTACACAGATCCCAGAGACGGGGCTACACCTTC.